This T cell receptor beta chain was found in a study of cytomegalovirus exposure and HLA in healthy donors. Turning to the study itself: Clustering assigned around 77% of the 350 to 400 genotyped donors to the Caucasian-associated ancestry cluster. Findings and limits, study-wide: Most TCRs appeared rarely, but some public TCRs recurred in many donors. Immune exposure was documented only through CMV serostatus.

Of note for this clone: The target antigen is unknown.

The germline CDR1 and CDR2 sequences are SEHNR and FQNEAQ (reference sequence). V was pared by 2 bases and J by 14 bases, with 9 bases of the junction left unmatched. The CDR3 has 13 residues. Nominal health characterized the donors when sampled, though unrecorded immune exposures were likely. It was with 60 Vbeta and 13 Jbeta primers that the PCR ran. Using immunoSEQ multiplex PCR, the repertoire was profiled, and TCRdb retains in-frame clones only, with some absent. This sample yields tens of thousands of clones, of which roughly 81% are seen a single time; 1.5% to 2% belongs to the top ten. The sequence was collected from a woman aged 25-40 years in good health and CMV-seronegative. V and J are TRBV7-9 and TRBJ1-1, with 9 positions matching TRBD1. The sample consisted of PBMCs. The CDR3 region is CASSLIGQGRTFF. CDR3 coding DNA: TGTGCCAGCAGCTTAATTGGACAGGGGCGGACGTTCTTT.